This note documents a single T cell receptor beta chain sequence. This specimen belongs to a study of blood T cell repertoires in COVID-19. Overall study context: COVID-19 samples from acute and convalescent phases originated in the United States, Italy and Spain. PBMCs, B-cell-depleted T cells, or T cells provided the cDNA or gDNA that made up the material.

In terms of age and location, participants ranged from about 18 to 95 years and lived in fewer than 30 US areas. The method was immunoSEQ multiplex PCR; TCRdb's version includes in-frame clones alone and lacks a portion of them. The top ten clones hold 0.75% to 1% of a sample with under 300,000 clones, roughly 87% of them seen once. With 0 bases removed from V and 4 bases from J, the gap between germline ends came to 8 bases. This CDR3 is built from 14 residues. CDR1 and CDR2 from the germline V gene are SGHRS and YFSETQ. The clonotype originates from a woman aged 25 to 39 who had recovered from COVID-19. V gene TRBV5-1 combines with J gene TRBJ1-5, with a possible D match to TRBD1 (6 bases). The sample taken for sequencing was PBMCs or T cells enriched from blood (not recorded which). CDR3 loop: CASSLGQENQPQHF. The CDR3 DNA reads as TGCGCCAGCAGCTTGGGACAGGAGAATCAGCCCCAGCATTTT.